The entry that follows covers one T cell receptor beta chain sequence. Its antigen is unknown. This record belongs to a study of radiotherapy plus CTLA-4 blockade in lung cancer. The CDR3 runs 14 residues. V lost 5 bases and J lost 9, with 16 bases in between. Per germline, CDR1 SGHVS and CDR2 FQNEAQ. Study-wide results and caveats: Response was reportedly best predicted by early blood T cell clone dynamics, with interferon-beta.

The study gave focal radiation plus ipilimumab CTLA-4 blockade to patients with chemo-refractory metastatic non-small-cell lung cancer. TCRdb's table, derived via immunoSEQ multiplex PCR, lists solely in-frame clones and lacks some. The sample consists of 60,000 to 65,000 clones, about 80% of them appearing once. Sequenced material: peripheral blood, taken from a patient treated with radiotherapy plus ipilimumab. The TCR originated in a human donor with non-small cell lung cancer who had a complete response to radiotherapy plus ipilimumab. The chain couples TRBV7-8 to TRBJ2-2; D possibly corresponds to TRBD2 (6 bases). The CDR3 DNA follows: TGTGCCAGCAGCCTCCGGGGGTTGGTATGGGAGCTGTTTTTT. Protein: CASSLRGLVWELFF.